What follows describes a single T cell receptor beta chain. The treatment here: randomized to nivolumab then ipilimumab (arm A) or the reverse (arm B). Germline lookup yields CDR1 SEHNR and CDR2 FQNEAQ (reference sequence). V was cut by 5 bases and J by 7 bases, with 11 bases left in between. This CDR3 region has 12 residues. These data come from a study of sequential checkpoint blockade in melanoma. Profiling relied on immunoSEQ multiplex PCR, and the TCRdb table lists in-frame clones only, not all of them. The sample yields about 13,000 clones, approximately 76% seen once. The sequence was obtained from a human patient with melanoma. Some clones in this sample may be carry-over from other donors' samples. The chain is built from TRBV7-9 and TRBJ1-1; D perhaps matches TRBD1 (6 bases). The sample here was CD8+ T cells sorted from blood (inferred from file names), taken from a patient given nivolumab and ipilimumab in sequence. Written as DNA, the CDR3 is TGTGCCAGCAGCGGGACAACTTTTGAAGCTTTCTTT. The encoded protein is CASSGTTFEAFF.